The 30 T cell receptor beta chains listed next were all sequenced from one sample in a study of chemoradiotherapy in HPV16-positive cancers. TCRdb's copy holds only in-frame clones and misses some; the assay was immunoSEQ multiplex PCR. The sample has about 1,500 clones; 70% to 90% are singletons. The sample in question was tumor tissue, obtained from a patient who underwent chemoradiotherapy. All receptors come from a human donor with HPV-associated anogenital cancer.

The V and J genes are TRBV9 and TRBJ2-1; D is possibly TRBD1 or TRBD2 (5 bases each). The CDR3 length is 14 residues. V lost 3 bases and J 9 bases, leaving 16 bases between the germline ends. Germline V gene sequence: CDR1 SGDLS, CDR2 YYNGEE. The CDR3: CASSATGQVGEQFF. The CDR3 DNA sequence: TGTGCCAGCAGCGCAACGGGGCAGGTGGGTGAGCAGTTCTTC.

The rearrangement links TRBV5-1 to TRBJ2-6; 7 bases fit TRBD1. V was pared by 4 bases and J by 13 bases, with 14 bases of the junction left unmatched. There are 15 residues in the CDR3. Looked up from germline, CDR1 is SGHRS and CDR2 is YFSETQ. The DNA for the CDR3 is TGCGCCAGCAGCCTACCCTCGGACAGGCCCCTTGTCCTGACTTTC. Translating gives CASSLPSDRPLVLTF.

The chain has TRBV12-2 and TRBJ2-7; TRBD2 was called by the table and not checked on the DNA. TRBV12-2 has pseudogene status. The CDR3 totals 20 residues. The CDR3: CASRLCRETPRGGSRLEQYF. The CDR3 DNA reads TGTGCAAGTCGCTTGTGCCGGGAGACGCCCCGGGGGGGATCGAGGCTCGAGCAGTACTTC.

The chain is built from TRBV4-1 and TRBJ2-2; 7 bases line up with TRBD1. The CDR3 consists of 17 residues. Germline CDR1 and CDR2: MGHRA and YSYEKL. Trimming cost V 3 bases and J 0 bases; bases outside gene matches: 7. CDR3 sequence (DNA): TGCGCCAGCAGCCACAAGGGGGCGGTTGCGAACACCGGGGAGCTGTTTTTT. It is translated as CASSHKGAVANTGELFF.

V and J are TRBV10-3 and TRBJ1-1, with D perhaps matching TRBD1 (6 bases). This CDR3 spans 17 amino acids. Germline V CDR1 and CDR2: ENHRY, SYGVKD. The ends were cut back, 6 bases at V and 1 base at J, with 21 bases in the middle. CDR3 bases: TGTGCCATCAGAGCCTTACCTTTGGACAGCCCGAACACTGAAGCTTTCTTT. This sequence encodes CAIRALPLDSPNTEAFF.

DNA for the CDR3: TGCGCCAGCAGCTTGGAATACCTGGGGAATTCACCCCTCCACTTT. This encodes CASSLEYLGNSPLHF. The chain carries TRBV5-1 and TRBJ1-6; D uncertain. The germline gives CDR1 SGHRS, CDR2 YFSETQ. V was clipped by 0 bases and J by 7 bases, with 11 bases between them. This CDR3 contains 15 residues.

The CDR3 nucleotides read TGTGCCAGCACCCTTGGGGGGTCCGTTGCTGAAGCTTTCTTT. This encodes CASTLGGSVAEAFF. J is TRBJ1-1 and V is TRBV6-1; TRBD1 is a possible D gene (5 bases). Trimming cost V 7 bases and J 6 bases, with 18 bases left between them. This CDR3 spans 14 amino acids. Germline V CDR1 and CDR2: MNHNS, SASEGT.

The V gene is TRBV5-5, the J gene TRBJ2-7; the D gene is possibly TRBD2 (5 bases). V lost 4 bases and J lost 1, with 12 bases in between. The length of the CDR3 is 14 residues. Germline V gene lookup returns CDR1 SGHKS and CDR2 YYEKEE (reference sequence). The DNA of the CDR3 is TGTGCCAGCAGCCGACTTACTAGGTCCTACGAGCAGTACTTC. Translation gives CASSRLTRSYEQYF. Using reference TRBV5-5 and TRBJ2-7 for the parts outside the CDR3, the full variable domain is DAGVTQSPTHLIKTRGQQVTLRCSPISGHKSVSWYQQVLGQGPQFIFQYYEKEERGRGNFPDRFSARQFPNYSSELNVNALLLGDSALYLCASSRLTRSYEQYFGPGTRLTVT.

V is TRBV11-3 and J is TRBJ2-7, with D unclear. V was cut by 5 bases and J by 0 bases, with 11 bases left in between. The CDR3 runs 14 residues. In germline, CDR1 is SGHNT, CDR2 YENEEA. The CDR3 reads CASSPRTSSYEQYF. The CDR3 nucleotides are TGTGCCAGCAGCCCCCGGACGAGCTCCTACGAGCAGTACTTC.

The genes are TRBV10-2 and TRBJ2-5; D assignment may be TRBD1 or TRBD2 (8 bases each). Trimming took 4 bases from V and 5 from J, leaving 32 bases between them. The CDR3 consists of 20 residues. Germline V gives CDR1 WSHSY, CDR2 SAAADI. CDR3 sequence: CASSAPYGRGRRGARETQYF. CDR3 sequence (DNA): TGCGCCAGCAGTGCCCCCTACGGCAGGGGGCGGCGGGGGGCCAGGGAGACCCAGTACTTC.

The CDR3 bases are TGTGCCAGCAGCCCCCTCGGGGGGGGGACAGATACGCAGTATTTT. Translating it yields CASSPLGGGTDTQYF. This chain uses TRBV11-3 with TRBJ2-3, with 8 positions matching TRBD2. V lost 5 bases and J lost 3; bases outside the gene matches: 7. This CDR3 is built from 15 residues. Germline CDR1 and CDR2: SGHNT and YENEEA.

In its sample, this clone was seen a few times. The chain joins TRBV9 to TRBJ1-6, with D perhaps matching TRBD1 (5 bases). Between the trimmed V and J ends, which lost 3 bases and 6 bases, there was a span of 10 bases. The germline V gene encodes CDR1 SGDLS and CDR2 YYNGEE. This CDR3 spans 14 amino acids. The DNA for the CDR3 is TGTGCCAGCAGCGCCCTCGACAGTAATTCACCCCTCCACTTT. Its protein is CASSALDSNSPLHF.

The CDR3 spells CASSPRTDRLNTEAFF. CDR3 sequence (DNA): TGTGCCAGCTCACCACGGACAGACAGGTTGAACACTGAAGCTTTCTTT. J is TRBJ1-1 and V is TRBV18, with D possibly matching TRBD1 (6 bases). Per germline, CDR1 KGHSH and CDR2 LQKENI. The CDR3 spans 16 residues. V lost 1 base to trimming and J lost 0 bases, with 12 bases between them. Using reference TRBV18 and TRBJ1-1 for the parts outside the CDR3, the full variable domain is NAGVMQNPRHLVRRRGQEARLRCSPMKGHSHVYWYRQLPEEGLKFMVYLQKENIIDESGMPKERFSAEFPKEGPSILRIQQVVRGDSAAYFCASSPRTDRLNTEAFFGQGTRLTVV.

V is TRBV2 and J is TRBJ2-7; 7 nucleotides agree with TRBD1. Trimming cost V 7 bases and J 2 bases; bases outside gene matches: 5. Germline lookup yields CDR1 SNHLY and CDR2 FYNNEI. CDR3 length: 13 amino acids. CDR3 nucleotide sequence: TGTGCCAGCACCAATGACAGGGCCTACGAGCAGTACTTC. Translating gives CASTNDRAYEQYF.

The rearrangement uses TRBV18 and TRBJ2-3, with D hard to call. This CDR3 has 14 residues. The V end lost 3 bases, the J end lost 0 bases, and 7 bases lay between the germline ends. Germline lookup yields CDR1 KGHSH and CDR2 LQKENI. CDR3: CASSPTGSTDTQYF. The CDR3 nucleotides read TGTGCCAGCTCACCGACTGGGAGCACAGATACGCAGTATTTT.

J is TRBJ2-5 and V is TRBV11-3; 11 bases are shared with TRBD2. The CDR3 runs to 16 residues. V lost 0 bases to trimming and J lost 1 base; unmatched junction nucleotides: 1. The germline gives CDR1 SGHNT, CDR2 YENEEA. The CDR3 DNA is TGTGCCAGCAGCTTAGAAGGACTAGCGGGCCAAGAGACCCAGTACTTC. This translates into CASSLEGLAGQETQYF.

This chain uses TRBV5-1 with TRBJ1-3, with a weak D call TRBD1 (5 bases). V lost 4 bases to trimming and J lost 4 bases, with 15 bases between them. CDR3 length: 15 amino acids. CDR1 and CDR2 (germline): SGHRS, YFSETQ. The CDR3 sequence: CASSRAGGAGNTIYF. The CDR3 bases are TGCGCCAGCAGCCGGGCCGGAGGGGCGGGAAACACCATATATTTT.

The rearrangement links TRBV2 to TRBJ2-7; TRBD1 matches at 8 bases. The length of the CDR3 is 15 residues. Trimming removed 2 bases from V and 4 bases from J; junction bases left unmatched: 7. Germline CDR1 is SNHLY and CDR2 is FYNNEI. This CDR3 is CASSEYTGGAYEQYF. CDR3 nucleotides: TGTGCCAGCAGTGAATACACAGGGGGAGCGTACGAGCAGTACTTC. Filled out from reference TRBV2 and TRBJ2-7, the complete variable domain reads EPEVTQTPSHQVTQMGQEVILRCVPISNHLYFYWYRQILGQKVEFLVSFYNNEISEKSEIFDDQFSVERPDGSNFTLKIRSTKLEDSAMYFCASSEYTGGAYEQYFGPGTRLTVT.

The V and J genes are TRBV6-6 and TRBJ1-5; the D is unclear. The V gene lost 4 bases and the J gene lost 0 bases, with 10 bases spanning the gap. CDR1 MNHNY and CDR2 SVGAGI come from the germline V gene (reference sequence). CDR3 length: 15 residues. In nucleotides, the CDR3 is TGTGCCAGCAGTTTAACAAGGGATAGCAATCAGCCCCAGCATTTT. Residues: CASSLTRDSNQPQHF.

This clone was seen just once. The CDR3 nucleotides are TGTGCCAGCAGTGAAGGGGGACAGGGGACAGATACGCAGTATTTT. Encoded protein: CASSEGGQGTDTQYF. The chain links TRBV2 to TRBJ2-3, with 10 bases that match TRBD1. Germline assignment: CDR1 SNHLY and CDR2 FYNNEI. This CDR3 is 15 amino acids long. V lost 1 base and J lost 3; bases outside the gene matches: 1.

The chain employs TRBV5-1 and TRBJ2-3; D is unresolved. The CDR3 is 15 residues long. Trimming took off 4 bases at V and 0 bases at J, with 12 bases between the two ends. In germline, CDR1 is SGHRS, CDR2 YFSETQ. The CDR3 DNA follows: TGCGCCAGCAGCGCCAATGCGGCAAGCACAGATACGCAGTATTTT. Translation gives CASSANAASTDTQYF.

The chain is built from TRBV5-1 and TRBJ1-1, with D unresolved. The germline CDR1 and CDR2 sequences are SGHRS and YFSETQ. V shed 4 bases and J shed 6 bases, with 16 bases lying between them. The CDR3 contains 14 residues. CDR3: CASSPLVLMAEAFF. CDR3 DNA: TGCGCCAGCAGCCCTCTGGTATTGATGGCTGAAGCTTTCTTT.

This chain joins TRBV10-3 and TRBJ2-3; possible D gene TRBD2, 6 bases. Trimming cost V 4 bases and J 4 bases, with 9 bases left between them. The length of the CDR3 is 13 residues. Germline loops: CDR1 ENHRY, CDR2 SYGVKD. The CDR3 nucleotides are TGTGCCATCAGTGTCCCGGGAGCAGATACGCAGTATTTT. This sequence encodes CAISVPGADTQYF.

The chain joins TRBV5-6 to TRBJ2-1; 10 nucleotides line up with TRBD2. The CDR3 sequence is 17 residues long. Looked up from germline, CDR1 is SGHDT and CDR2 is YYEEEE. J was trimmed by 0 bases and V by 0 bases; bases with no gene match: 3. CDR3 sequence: CASSLGGLAASYNEQFF. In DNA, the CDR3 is TGTGCCAGCAGCTTGGGAGGACTAGCGGCCTCCTACAATGAGCAGTTCTTC. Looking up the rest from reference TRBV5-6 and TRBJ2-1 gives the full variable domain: DAGVTQSPTHLIKTRGQQVTLRCSPKSGHDTVSWYQQALGQGPQFIFQYYEEEERQRGNFPDRFSGHQFPNYSSELNVNALLLGDSALYLCASSLGGLAASYNEQFFGPGTRLTVL.

Here the CDR3 DNA reads TGTGCCAGCAGCTTGGGCCCGGGTGAAAAACTGTTTTTT. This gives the protein CASSLGPGEKLFF. V usage is TRBV5-6 and J usage is TRBJ1-4; D remains unclear. V lost 0 bases to trimming and J lost 7 bases, with 7 bases between them. The CDR3 is 13 amino acids. Germline loops: CDR1 SGHDT, CDR2 YYEEEE.

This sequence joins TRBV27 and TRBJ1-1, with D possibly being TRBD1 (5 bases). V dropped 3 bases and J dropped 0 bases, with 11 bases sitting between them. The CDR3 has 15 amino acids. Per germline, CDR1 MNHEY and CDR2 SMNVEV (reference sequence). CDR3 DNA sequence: TGTGCCAGCAGTTTGGGCGCGGACATGAACACTGAAGCTTTCTTT. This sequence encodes CASSLGADMNTEAFF.

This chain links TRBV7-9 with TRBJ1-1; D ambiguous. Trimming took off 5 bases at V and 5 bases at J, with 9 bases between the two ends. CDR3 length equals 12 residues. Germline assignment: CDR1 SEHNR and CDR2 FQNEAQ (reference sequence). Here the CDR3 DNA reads TGTGCCAGCAGCCATGGACGTACTGAAGCTTTCTTT. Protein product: CASSHGRTEAFF.

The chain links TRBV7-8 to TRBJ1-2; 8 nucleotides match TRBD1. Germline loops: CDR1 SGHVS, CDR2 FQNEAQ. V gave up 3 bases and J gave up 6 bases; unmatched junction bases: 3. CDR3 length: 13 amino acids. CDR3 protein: CASSFLTGDGYTF. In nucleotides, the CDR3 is TGTGCCAGCAGCTTCCTGACAGGGGATGGCTACACCTTC.

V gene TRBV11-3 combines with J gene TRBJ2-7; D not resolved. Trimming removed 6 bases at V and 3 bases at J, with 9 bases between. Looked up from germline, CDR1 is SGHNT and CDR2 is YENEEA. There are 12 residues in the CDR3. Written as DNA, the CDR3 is TGTGCCAGCAGATATGACGGCTACGAGCAGTACTTC. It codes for CASRYDGYEQYF.

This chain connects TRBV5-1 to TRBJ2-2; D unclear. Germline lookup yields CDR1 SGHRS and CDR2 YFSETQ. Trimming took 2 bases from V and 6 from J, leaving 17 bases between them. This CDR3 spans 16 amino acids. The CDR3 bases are TGCGCCAGCAGCTTTCTACCGGGTGGAGACGCCGGGGAGCTGTTTTTT. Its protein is CASSFLPGGDAGELFF.